This T cell receptor (beta chain) was profiled in a study of glioma-infiltrating T cells after dendritic cell vaccination. Study-level findings and limits: Survival was not directly related to TCR clonality in these patients.

Amplification used 60 V beta primers and 13 J beta primers. The repertoire was sequenced with immunoSEQ multiplex PCR; TCRdb's copy has only in-frame clones and lacks some. The table shows 99,000 or so clones, with approximately 84% occurring only once. Time point in this sample: after dendritic cell vaccination, including at tumor progression/relapse. As for this clone: Its antigen is as yet unknown.

The CDR3 has 15 amino acids. The ends lost 4 bases at V and 8 bases at J; junction bases unmatched: 7. CDR1 is SGHRS and CDR2 is YFSETQ in the germline V gene. This TCR was recovered from a human donor with glioblastoma. Source: blood, taken after dendritic cell vaccination. The chain uses TRBV5-1 and TRBJ1-4, with 11 bases matching TRBD1. The CDR3 DNA reads as TGCGCCAGCAGCATCGGACAGGGGGCAGGGGAAAAACTGTTTTTT. This encodes CASSIGQGAGEKLFF. Drawing the rest from reference TRBV5-1 and TRBJ1-4, the complete variable domain is KAGVTQTPRYLIKTRGQQVTLSCSPISGHRSVSWYQQTPGQGLQFLFEYFSETQRNKGNFPGRFSGRQFSNSRSEMNVSTLELGDSALYLCASSIGQGAGEKLFFGSGTQLSVL.